Below, 32 T cell receptor beta chains from the same sample are listed, as sequenced in a study of OX40 agonist ivuxolimab in advanced cancers. Sequencing used immunoSEQ multiplex PCR; TCRdb keeps in-frame clones, though not all of them. Of roughly 25,000 clones detected, 65% to 85% appear once; the ten largest clones hold roughly 18%. Material: CD4+ or CD8+ T cells sorted from blood, obtained in a trial of the OX40 agonist ivuxolimab. The receptors were gathered from an adult with an advanced solid tumor such as melanoma, head and neck, liver or kidney cancer.

This clone has just a few counts. V gene TRBV6-5 combines with J gene TRBJ2-7; no clear D gene. Germline V gene sequence: CDR1 MNHEY, CDR2 SVGAGI. V dropped 11 bases and J dropped 7 bases, with 6 bases sitting between them. The CDR3 has 8 amino acids. CDR3 amino acids: CAVEEQYF. The CDR3 DNA follows: TGTGCCGTAGAGGAGCAGTACTTC.

This sequence joins TRBV5-1 and TRBJ1-4; TRBD1 aligns across 9 bases. J was trimmed by 3 bases and V by 4 bases; bases with no gene match: 10. The CDR3 loop spans 17 amino acids. Germline loops: CDR1 SGHRS, CDR2 YFSETQ. The CDR3 region is CASSRSRGQGSNEKLFF. DNA of the CDR3: TGCGCCAGCAGCCGCAGTCGAGGACAGGGGTCTAATGAAAAACTGTTTTTT.

The chain links TRBV9 to TRBJ2-7; 7 nucleotides line up with TRBD2. Germline CDR1 and CDR2: SGDLS and YYNGEE. Losses at the gene ends were 4 bases for V and 6 bases for J; bases not matched to a gene: 13. The CDR3 extends over 15 amino acids. The CDR3 nucleotides read TGTGCCAGCAGCCCCACCTTCGGGACTATTCTCGAGCAGTACTTC. Translation: CASSPTFGTILEQYF. Full variable domain (missing parts from reference TRBV9 and TRBJ2-7): DSGVTQTPKHLITATGQRVTLRCSPRSGDLSVYWYQQSLDQGLQFLIQYYNGEERAKGNILERFSAQQFPDLHSELNLSSLELGDSALYFCASSPTFGTILEQYFGPGTRLTVT.

As regards this clone: Additional DNA sequences in this sample encode the identical CDR3. The chain is built from TRBV7-3 and TRBJ1-1; no clear D. V shed 4 bases and J shed 0 bases, with 12 bases lying between them. This CDR3 comprises 15 residues. CDR1 SGHTA and CDR2 FQGTGA come from the germline V gene. The CDR3 DNA sequence: TGTGCCAGCAGCTCCTACCGTACAATGAACACTGAAGCTTTCTTT. The encoded protein is CASSSYRTMNTEAFF.

This clone was seen a handful of times. The V call is TRBV12-5, the J call TRBJ2-1; 10 bases map to TRBD2. The CDR3 covers 15 residues. Germline CDR1 and CDR2: LGHNT and FRNRAP. V dropped 1 base and J dropped 5; count of bases not matched to a gene: 2. CDR3 sequence: CASGLGTSGHNEQFF. CDR3 in DNA: TGTGCTAGTGGTTTGGGGACTAGCGGACACAATGAGCAGTTCTTC.

This chain joins TRBV9 and TRBJ2-1, with 11 nucleotides matching TRBD2. The CDR3 covers 18 residues. CDR1 and CDR2 (germline): SGDLS, YYNGEE. The ends lost 0 bases at V and 3 bases at J; junction bases unmatched: 8. The CDR3 protein is CASSVEGMGLAVYNEQFF. For the CDR3, the DNA is TGTGCCAGCAGCGTAGAGGGAATGGGACTAGCGGTCTACAATGAGCAGTTCTTC.

The chain joins TRBV5-4 to TRBJ2-7, with 12 nucleotides matching TRBD2. V shed 4 bases, J shed 7 bases, and the junction held 9 bases outside the gene matches. The CDR3 runs to 15 residues. Per the germline V gene, CDR1 is SGHNT and CDR2 is YYREEE (reference sequence). CDR3 in amino acids: CASSGASGGAEEQYF. CDR3 DNA: TGTGCCAGCAGCGGGGCTAGCGGGGGGGCGGAAGAGCAGTACTTC.

Concerning this clone: The same CDR3 can be traced to other DNA sequences in this sample. The rearrangement joins TRBV27 to TRBJ2-3, with TRBD1 identical over 8 bases. The V and J ends lost 5 bases and 1 base, in that order; junction bases with no gene match: 2. This CDR3 region has 14 residues. Germline V gives CDR1 MNHEY, CDR2 SMNVEV (reference sequence). CDR3 amino acids: CASSTRGRTDTQYF. The CDR3 DNA sequence: TGTGCCAGCAGTACCAGGGGGCGCACAGATACGCAGTATTTT.

The gene calls are TRBV28 and TRBJ2-7; TRBD1 agrees at 7 bases. The V segment lost 6 bases and the J segment 6 bases; nucleotides outside the gene matches: 5. Germline V gene sequence: CDR1 MDHEN, CDR2 SYDVKM. The CDR3 length is 12 residues. Here the CDR3 DNA reads TGTGCCAGCAGCGGGACAGCACTCGAGCAGTACTTC. It is translated as CASSGTALEQYF.

This clone was observed a handful of times. This chain links TRBV28 with TRBJ1-5, with D possibly being TRBD1 (6 bases). V lost 2 bases to trimming and J lost 7 bases, with 15 bases between them. CDR3 length: 15 residues. Per germline, CDR1 MDHEN and CDR2 SYDVKM. The CDR3 sequence is CASSLPGGRRQPQHF. The CDR3 DNA follows: TGTGCCAGCAGTTTACCGGGGGGCCGTAGACAGCCCCAGCATTTT.

The table lists this clone with a few counts. The chain uses TRBV30 and TRBJ1-5, with a weak D call TRBD1 (5 bases). The CDR3 length is 14 residues. The V end was cut by 2 bases, the J end by 7 bases, with 15 bases between. Germline assignment: CDR1 GTSNPN and CDR2 SVGIG (reference sequence). CDR3 loop: CAWSPVGAGQPQHF. The CDR3 DNA reads as TGTGCCTGGAGTCCCGTTGGGGCAGGGCAGCCCCAGCATTTT.

This chain uses TRBV2 with TRBJ2-3; 7 bases match TRBD2. With 3 bases clipped from V and 3 bases from J, the junction kept 6 bases outside the gene matches. The CDR3 contains 15 residues. From germline, CDR1 is SNHLY and CDR2 FYNNEI. The CDR3 DNA is TGTGCCAGCAGTGAGACTCCGCGGGGGACAGATACGCAGTATTTT. It translates to CASSETPRGTDTQYF.

The rearrangement links TRBV4-2 to TRBJ1-6, with D unresolved. The V end was cut by 0 bases, the J end by 16 bases, with 13 bases between. The CDR3 has 13 amino acids. CDR1 and CDR2 (germline): LGHNA, YNFKEQ. The CDR3 spells CASSQDRPSALHF. CDR3 bases: TGTGCCAGCAGCCAAGACCGGCCCTCAGCACTCCACTTT.

This chain links TRBV2 with TRBJ1-2; 8 bases match TRBD1. Germline V gene lookup returns CDR1 SNHLY and CDR2 FYNNEI. The V gene end was trimmed by 9 bases and the J gene end by 2 bases; junction bases not matched to a gene: 5. The CDR3 consists of 13 residues. CDR3: CASGTGPNYGYTF. In DNA form, the CDR3 reads TGTGCCAGTGGGACAGGACCAAACTATGGCTACACCTTC.

The table lists this clone with a few counts. This sequence joins TRBV5-6 and TRBJ2-3, with a tentative D call TRBD2 (5 bases). This CDR3 comprises 15 residues. Germline V CDR1 and CDR2: SGHDT, YYEEEE. V dropped 1 base and J dropped 1 base, with 10 bases sitting between them. The CDR3 here is CASSLQEEGTDTQYF. In nucleotides, the CDR3 is TGTGCCAGCAGCTTGCAGGAGGAAGGCACAGATACGCAGTATTTT.

The genes are TRBV19 and TRBJ2-3; no clear D gene. This CDR3 contains 12 residues. Trimming took 3 bases from V and 8 from J, leaving 9 bases between them. Germline CDR1 is LNHDA and CDR2 is SQIVND (reference sequence). Written as DNA, the CDR3 is TGTGCCAGTAGTATGAAATGGGGTACGCAGTATTTT. Translating it yields CASSMKWGTQYF.

The chain's CDR3 is CASSFTGGWGNEQFF. For the CDR3, the DNA is TGTGCCAGCAGCTTTACAGGGGGATGGGGGAATGAGCAGTTCTTC. The chain has TRBV6-5 and TRBJ2-1, with 8 bases that match TRBD1. Germline CDR1 is MNHEY and CDR2 is SVGAGI. The CDR3 consists of 15 residues. V trimming: 6 bases; J trimming: 7 bases; junction bases outside the gene matches: 11.

This chain connects TRBV27 to TRBJ2-5; D call uncertain. The CDR3 extends over 11 amino acids. V lost 11 bases to trimming and J lost 5 bases, with 12 bases between them. CDR1 and CDR2 from the germline V gene are MNHEY and SMNVEV (reference sequence). The CDR3: CASSSGETQYF. The CDR3 DNA follows: TGTGCCTCCTCCAGTGGGGAGACCCAGTACTTC.

The chain joins TRBV13 to TRBJ2-7; 9 bases line up with TRBD1. The CDR3 is made up of 14 amino acids. V was clipped by 2 bases and J by 2 bases; unmatched bases: 1. Germline V gene data show CDR1 as PRHDT and CDR2 as FYEKMQ (reference sequence). The chain's CDR3 is CASSLRDRAYEQYF. CDR3 nucleotide sequence: TGTGCCAGCAGCTTAAGGGACAGGGCCTACGAGCAGTACTTC.

The V gene is TRBV9, the J gene TRBJ2-3, with D possibly matching TRBD2 (5 bases). This CDR3 spans 12 amino acids. The germline gives CDR1 SGDLS, CDR2 YYNGEE. V lost 3 bases, J lost 5 bases, and 7 bases lay in between. For the CDR3, the DNA is TGTGCCAGCAGCGCTGAGGGAGATACGCAGTATTTT. This codes for CASSAEGDTQYF. The full variable domain, its missing parts supplied by reference TRBV9 and TRBJ2-3, is DSGVTQTPKHLITATGQRVTLRCSPRSGDLSVYWYQQSLDQGLQFLIQYYNGEERAKGNILERFSAQQFPDLHSELNLSSLELGDSALYFCASSAEGDTQYFGPGTRLTVL.

V is TRBV6-6 and J is TRBJ1-6; 8 bases agree with TRBD1. With 6 bases clipped from V and 9 bases from J, the junction kept 7 bases outside the gene matches. The CDR3 runs 14 residues. Germline loops: CDR1 MNHNY, CDR2 SVGAGI (reference sequence). Here the CDR3 reads CASRQDRGGSPLHF. DNA of the CDR3: TGTGCCAGCAGGCAAGACAGGGGCGGTTCACCCCTCCACTTT.

The gene calls are TRBV5-1 and TRBJ1-2, with 12 bases matching TRBD1. The CDR3 runs 18 residues. Germline V gene lookup returns CDR1 SGHRS and CDR2 YFSETQ. After removal of 4 bases from V and 5 bases from J, the junction contained 15 bases not matched to a gene. The CDR3 reads CASSRSGDRGRSSYGYTF. CDR3 coding DNA: TGCGCCAGCAGCCGCTCCGGGGACAGGGGGCGATCCTCTTATGGCTACACCTTC.

This rearrangement joins TRBV5-6 to TRBJ2-7, with D perhaps TRBD1 or TRBD2 (6 bases each). The germline V gene encodes CDR1 SGHDT and CDR2 YYEEEE. The CDR3 is 14 residues long. V was cut by 1 base and J by 3 bases, with 11 bases left in between. CDR3: CASSLTQGGYEQYF. The CDR3 DNA reads as TGTGCCAGCAGCTTGACACAGGGAGGCTACGAGCAGTACTTC.

This clone was counted a single time. The CDR3 spells CASSQGDRGRLGELFF. CDR3 coding DNA: TGTGCCAGCAGCCAAGGGGACAGGGGGCGTCTCGGGGAGCTGTTTTTT. The chain joins TRBV14 to TRBJ2-2; 12 nucleotides line up with TRBD1. The junction had 4 bases not matched to a gene; V was cut back by 1 base and J by 7 bases. Germline loops: CDR1 SGHDN, CDR2 FVKESK. The CDR3 is 16 residues long.

J is TRBJ1-1 and V is TRBV19; TRBD1 is a possible D gene (5 bases). Deletions cut 3 bases from V and 0 bases from J, with 14 bases between. This CDR3 contains 16 residues. The germline gives CDR1 LNHDA, CDR2 SQIVND (reference sequence). CDR3 coding DNA: TGTGCCAGTAGTATCCTAGGGGATGGGATGAACACTGAAGCTTTCTTT. Its protein product is CASSILGDGMNTEAFF.

CDR3 coding DNA: TGTGCCAGCAGCTTGGGCCGCTCTGGAAACACCATATATTTT. This codes for CASSLGRSGNTIYF. The chain carries TRBV5-6 and TRBJ1-3; D remains unclear. Germline CDR1 reads SGHDT; CDR2 reads YYEEEE. V lost 0 bases to trimming and J lost 0 bases, with 4 bases between them. The CDR3 covers 14 residues.

The chain uses TRBV11-2 and TRBJ1-2; possible D gene TRBD1, 5 bases. V shed 3 bases and J shed 4 bases, with 15 bases lying between them. CDR1 is SGHAT, CDR2 FQNNGV, per germline. The length of the CDR3 is 15 residues. CDR3 in amino acids: CASSFQTDTFYGYTF. The CDR3 nucleotides read TGTGCCAGCAGCTTCCAAACGGACACGTTCTATGGCTACACCTTC.

This sequence joins TRBV28 and TRBJ2-7; 9 bases line up with TRBD1. Germline values: CDR1 MDHEN, CDR2 SYDVKM. With V trimmed by 8 bases and J by 5 bases, 10 bases remained unmatched. The CDR3 has 14 amino acids. The CDR3 region is CASLRGTGKNEQYF. CDR3 nucleotides: TGTGCCAGCCTCCGTGGGACAGGGAAGAACGAGCAGTACTTC.

The chain couples TRBV7-9 to TRBJ1-2; D not resolved. There are 15 residues in the CDR3. The V gene lost 2 bases and the J gene lost 4 bases, with 14 bases spanning the gap. Germline V gene data show CDR1 as SEHNR and CDR2 as FQNEAQ (reference sequence). The CDR3 nucleotides are TGTGCCAGCAGCTTAAAACAGTTCACCCCCTATGGCTACACCTTC. It is translated as CASSLKQFTPYGYTF.

V and J are TRBV7-6 and TRBJ2-5, with 9 nucleotides matching TRBD2. Germline V gene lookup returns CDR1 SGHVS and CDR2 FNYEAQ. The junction had 12 bases not matched to a gene; V was cut back by 0 bases and J by 7 bases. The CDR3 is made up of 17 amino acids. CDR3 amino acids: CASSLAPPSGTRGTQYF. The CDR3 DNA is TGTGCCAGCAGCTTAGCACCGCCTAGCGGGACCAGGGGGACCCAGTACTTC.

V is TRBV11-2 and J is TRBJ1-1; D perhaps matches TRBD1 (5 bases). V lost 5 bases, J lost 3 bases, and 10 bases lay in between. This CDR3 is built from 13 residues. Germline V gene lookup returns CDR1 SGHAT and CDR2 FQNNGV. The CDR3 reads CASSPGTYTEAFF. CDR3 DNA sequence: TGTGCCAGCAGCCCGGGGACTTACACTGAAGCTTTCTTT. Full variable domain (remainder filled in from reference TRBV11-2 and TRBJ1-1): EAGVAQSPRYKIIEKRQSVAFWCNPISGHATLYWYQQILGQGPKLLIQFQNNGVVDDSQLPKDRFSAERLKGVDSTLKIQPAKLEDSAVYLCASSPGTYTEAFFGQGTRLTVV.

The chain employs TRBV5-5 and TRBJ1-6, with TRBD1 matching 7 bases. The CDR3 loop spans 18 amino acids. Per germline, CDR1 SGHKS and CDR2 YYEKEE (reference sequence). The ends lost 4 bases at V and 4 bases at J; junction bases unmatched: 14. In DNA form, the CDR3 reads TGTGCCAGCAGCCGCGGGCTGGCAGGGGGTGGTTATAATTCACCCCTCCACTTT. Its protein product is CASSRGLAGGGYNSPLHF.